This TCR beta chain was identified in a study of T cell changes during pregnancy in multiple sclerosis. The V end was cut by 0 bases, the J end by 2 bases, with 14 bases between. The germline V gene has CDR1 SGDLS and CDR2 YYNGEE. The CDR3 has 16 amino acids. TCRdb's copy holds only in-frame clones and misses some; the assay was immunoSEQ multiplex PCR. This table holds over 65,000 clones, approximately 91% found once. This TCR was sampled from a female donor with multiple sclerosis, enrolled in a pregnancy study. Sample: peripheral blood, taken in the first trimester of pregnancy. The chain recombines TRBV9 with TRBJ2-5, with a tentative D call TRBD2 (6 bases). Here the CDR3 DNA reads TGTGCCAGCAGCGTAGATCAGGGAGGTTGGCAAGAGACCCAGTACTTC. Protein product: CASSVDQGGWQETQYF.